Each of the 32 T cell receptor beta chains below was sequenced from the same sample in a study of shared clonotypes between healthy human individuals. This table comes from immunoSEQ multiplex PCR, and its TCRdb copy is limited to in-frame clones, with some not included. The sample holds roughly 1,800,000 clones, about 95% seen once. Terminally differentiated effector memory CD45RA+ cells were excluded from the naive CD8 cells, which were CD45RO-negative and positively selected for CCR7. Material: naive CD8+ T cells sorted from blood. The receptors shown here come from a man younger than 35 in good health.

V gene TRBV13 combines with J gene TRBJ2-5, with TRBD2 matching over 11 bases. This CDR3 comprises 17 residues. From germline, CDR1 is PRHDT and CDR2 FYEKMQ (reference sequence). V shed 4 bases and J 3 bases; nucleotides not matched to a gene: 10. In DNA, the CDR3 is TGTGCCAGCAGCTCTAGACTAGCGGGGAGTAAGAAAGAGACCCAGTACTTC. It encodes CASSSRLAGSKKETQYF.

The J gene is TRBJ2-7, the V gene TRBV7-2; TRBD1 or TRBD2 may be the D gene (5 bases each). Germline V gene sequence: CDR1 SGHTA, CDR2 FQGNSA. The CDR3 covers 14 residues. V lost 5 bases and J lost 0, with 11 bases in between. Here the CDR3 DNA reads TGTGCCAGCAGCCGTCCAGGGAGCTCCTACGAGCAGTACTTC. This sequence encodes CASSRPGSSYEQYF.

The V gene is TRBV10-3, the J gene TRBJ2-3; D gene unclear. The ends were cut back, 4 bases at V and 2 bases at J, with 13 bases in the middle. Per the germline V gene, CDR1 is ENHRY and CDR2 is SYGVKD. There are 15 residues in the CDR3. CDR3 nucleotide sequence: TGTGCCATCAGTGGCGGTGGGCCACACACAGATACGCAGTATTTT. Protein product: CAISGGGPHTDTQYF.

The V gene is TRBV7-9, the J gene TRBJ2-5; TRBD2 matches 10 bases. This CDR3 has 15 residues. Germline loops: CDR1 SEHNR, CDR2 FQNEAQ (reference sequence). V dropped 3 bases and J dropped 5; count of bases not matched to a gene: 6. CDR3: CASSFSGGALETQYF. The CDR3 nucleotides are TGTGCCAGCAGCTTCAGCGGGGGGGCGTTGGAGACCCAGTACTTC.

V is TRBV29-1 and J is TRBJ2-7, with 9 nucleotides matching TRBD1. Per the germline V gene, CDR1 is SQVTM and CDR2 is ANQGSEA. Trimming cost V 1 base and J 7 bases; bases outside gene matches: 11. CDR3 length: 15 residues. DNA for the CDR3: TGCAGCGTTGAAGTGGACAGGGGTGGCGGGTTGGAGCAGTACTTC. It yields the protein CSVEVDRGGGLEQYF.

About this clone itself: The same CDR3 is also encoded by other DNA sequences in this sample. The rearrangement joins TRBV7-9 to TRBJ2-3; D gene ambiguous. The germline CDR1 and CDR2 sequences are SEHNR and FQNEAQ (reference sequence). The germline V and J ends were trimmed by 1 base and 6 bases, with 5 bases remaining between them. This CDR3 contains 12 residues. CDR3 DNA sequence: TGTGCCAGCAGCTTAGTATCCGATACGCAGTATTTT. It specifies CASSLVSDTQYF.

The chain couples TRBV6-5 to TRBJ2-7; no firm D call. Germline-derived CDR1 and CDR2 are MNHEY and SVGAGI. V dropped 5 bases and J dropped 2 bases, with 13 bases sitting between them. This CDR3 region has 14 residues. CDR3 region: CASSAVDRTYEQYF. The CDR3 DNA sequence: TGTGCCAGCAGTGCAGTGGACCGAACCTACGAGCAGTACTTC.

The chain couples TRBV5-1 to TRBJ1-1, with unresolved D. V was cut by 2 bases and J by 4 bases, with 6 bases left in between. Germline V lookup: CDR1 SGHRS, CDR2 YFSETQ. The CDR3 is 12 residues long. The DNA for the CDR3 is TGCGCCAGCAGCTTAGGACTCACTGAAGCTTTCTTT. Its translation is CASSLGLTEAFF.

This chain links TRBV4-3 with TRBJ1-1, with a tentative D call TRBD1 (5 bases). Trimming pared 4 bases from V and 1 base from J, leaving 10 bases between. In germline, CDR1 is LGHNA, CDR2 YSLEER. The CDR3 spans 14 residues. The CDR3 sequence: CASSPGGGNTEAFF. DNA of the CDR3: TGCGCCAGCAGCCCTGGGGGGGGGAACACTGAAGCTTTCTTT.

The chain joins TRBV6-1 to TRBJ2-5, with a weak D call TRBD2 (5 bases). Germline V gene lookup returns CDR1 MNHNS and CDR2 SASEGT. This CDR3 is built from 16 residues. Deletions cut 0 bases from V and 2 bases from J, with 13 bases between. The CDR3 region is CASSEAEVFSQETQYF. CDR3 nucleotide sequence: TGTGCCAGCAGTGAAGCGGAGGTATTTTCACAAGAGACCCAGTACTTC.

The chain combines TRBV7-9 with TRBJ2-7; unclear D gene. V was clipped by 10 bases and J by 5 bases, with 12 bases between them. The CDR3 covers 11 residues. Per the germline V gene, CDR1 is SEHNR and CDR2 is FQNEAQ (reference sequence). This CDR3 reads CATHPANEQYF. As DNA, the CDR3 is TGTGCCACACACCCGGCGAACGAGCAGTACTTC.

The J gene is TRBJ2-7, the V gene TRBV6-6; D gene unclear. Germline loops: CDR1 MNHNY, CDR2 SVGAGI (reference sequence). V lost 2 bases and J lost 2, with 7 bases in between. CDR3 length equals 13 residues. CDR3 sequence (DNA): TGTGCCAGCAGTTACATACAGACCTACGAGCAGTACTTC. Protein product: CASSYIQTYEQYF.

This clone was counted a single time. V is TRBV9 and J is TRBJ2-3; D is undetermined. Germline CDR1 reads SGDLS; CDR2 reads YYNGEE. Trimming took off 0 bases at V and 2 bases at J, with 10 bases between the two ends. The CDR3 totals 15 residues. The CDR3 DNA reads TGTGCCAGCAGCGTAGTTGTGGGGAACACAGATACGCAGTATTTT. It translates to CASSVVVGNTDTQYF.

CDR3 sequence (DNA): TGTGCCAGCAGTTCCCCCTTAGGCTGGGAGCTGTTTTTT. Translating it yields CASSSPLGWELFF. V and J are TRBV6-5 and TRBJ2-2, with D uncertain. Trimming took 4 bases from V and 9 from J, leaving 12 bases between them. CDR1 and CDR2 from the germline V gene are MNHEY and SVGAGI. The CDR3 spans 13 residues.

V usage is TRBV27 and J usage is TRBJ1-1; D gene unclear. V lost 2 bases, J lost 4 bases, and 14 bases lay in between. This CDR3 is 15 amino acids long. Germline assignment: CDR1 MNHEY and CDR2 SMNVEV (reference sequence). The CDR3, as DNA: TGTGCCAGCAGTTTAGTCTTACCTGGTGGCACTGAAGCTTTCTTT. It encodes CASSLVLPGGTEAFF.

The count of this clone is one. The rearrangement joins TRBV5-6 to TRBJ2-3; D is perhaps TRBD2 (6 bases). Deletions cut 2 bases from V and 1 base from J, with 23 bases between. Germline V gene sequence: CDR1 SGHDT, CDR2 YYEEEE. The CDR3 is 19 amino acids. CDR3 sequence (DNA): TGTGCCAGCAGCTTCTTCCCTAGCGAGAGCCAGGTCGGCACAGATACGCAGTATTTT. It yields the protein CASSFFPSESQVGTDTQYF.

This rearrangement joins TRBV13 to TRBJ2-1; TRBD1 matches 11 bases. Trimming removed 1 base from V and 15 bases from J; junction bases left unmatched: 2. The CDR3 loop spans 12 amino acids. Germline V gene sequence: CDR1 PRHDT, CDR2 FYEKMQ (reference sequence). CDR3 residues: CASSLAGQGVFF. The CDR3 bases are TGTGCCAGCAGCTTAGCGGGACAGGGGGTGTTCTTC.

The chain joins TRBV4-1 to TRBJ2-3; possibly TRBD1 or TRBD2 for D (5 bases each). Germline V gene data show CDR1 as MGHRA and CDR2 as YSYEKL. Trimming removed 5 bases at V and 9 bases at J, with 15 bases between. The CDR3 length is 13 residues. The DNA for the CDR3 is TGCGCCAGCAGCTTAAGAGGGGAAGGGACGCAGTATTTT. Protein product: CASSLRGEGTQYF.

The J gene is TRBJ1-1, the V gene TRBV19; D is ambiguous. V was pared by 4 bases and J by 6 bases, with 9 bases between. CDR3 length equals 12 residues. Looked up from germline, CDR1 is LNHDA and CDR2 is SQIVND (reference sequence). CDR3 region: CASSTWAPEAFF. CDR3 in DNA: TGTGCCAGTAGTACCTGGGCGCCTGAAGCTTTCTTT.

This rearrangement joins TRBV7-9 to TRBJ2-7; 8 nucleotides match TRBD1. The CDR3 is made up of 14 amino acids. Per germline, CDR1 SEHNR and CDR2 FQNEAQ (reference sequence). V dropped 5 bases and J dropped 4; count of bases not matched to a gene: 7. CDR3 loop: CASSLGQEKYEQYF. As DNA, the CDR3 is TGTGCCAGCAGCCTGGGACAGGAGAAATACGAGCAGTACTTC.

This clone came up once. J is TRBJ2-3 and V is TRBV7-3; D is perhaps TRBD2 (7 bases). This CDR3 is built from 14 residues. Germline V lookup: CDR1 SGHTA, CDR2 FQGTGA. V was clipped by 4 bases and J by 1 base, with 9 bases between them. Here the CDR3 reads CASSWGGGTDTQYF. In DNA form, the CDR3 reads TGTGCCAGCAGCTGGGGGGGCGGCACAGATACGCAGTATTTT.

CDR3 DNA sequence: TGCGCCAGCAGCGGCGGGGAATCTAGCACAGATACGCAGTATTTT. It is translated as CASSGGESSTDTQYF. The J gene is TRBJ2-3, the V gene TRBV5-1; possible D gene TRBD2, 6 bases. The CDR3 extends over 15 amino acids. Germline CDR1 SGHRS, CDR2 YFSETQ. Between the trimmed V and J ends, which lost 4 bases and 0 bases, there was a span of 12 bases.

Details on this clone: A read error is possible here, since a much larger clone lies one base away. The rearrangement joins TRBV2 to TRBJ2-7; D could derive from TRBD1 or TRBD2 (5 bases each). Germline values: CDR1 SNHLY, CDR2 FYNNEI. The CDR3 is 12 residues long. V dropped 2 bases and J dropped 5 bases, with 7 bases sitting between them. The CDR3 DNA reads as TGTGCCAGCAGTGAATTGGGGGACGAGCAGTACTTC. Translated, it gives CASSELGDEQYF.

The chain links TRBV7-8 to TRBJ1-5, with D uncertain. Trimming removed 3 bases at V and 3 bases at J, with 3 bases between. CDR1 is SGHVS, CDR2 FQNEAQ, per germline. There are 12 residues in the CDR3. The CDR3 region is CASSFSNQPQHF. The DNA for the CDR3 is TGTGCCAGCAGCTTTTCCAATCAGCCCCAGCATTTT. Full variable domain (outside the CDR3, taken from reference TRBV7-8 and TRBJ1-5): GAGVSQSPRYKVAKRGQDVALRCDPISGHVSLFWYQQALGQGPEFLTYFQNEAQLDKSGLPSDRFFAERPEGSVSTLKIQRTQQEDSAVYLCASSFSNQPQHFGDGTRLSIL.

The V and J genes are TRBV14 and TRBJ2-5, with D uncertain. V shed 0 bases and J shed 3 bases, with 14 bases lying between them. The length of the CDR3 is 16 residues. CDR1 and CDR2 from the germline V gene are SGHDN and FVKESK. The CDR3 bases are TGTGCCAGCAGCCAAGAAGGGTGGACGGTCGAAGAGACCCAGTACTTC. Protein product: CASSQEGWTVEETQYF.

This clone has at least ten counts. The chain carries TRBV5-1 and TRBJ2-7, with D unresolved. The CDR3 spans 14 residues. Germline loops: CDR1 SGHRS, CDR2 YFSETQ. The V and J ends lost 2 bases and 0 bases respectively, with 9 bases between them. Written as DNA, the CDR3 is TGCGCCAGCAGCTTTAACGGAGCCTCCTACGAGCAGTACTTC. Translated: CASSFNGASYEQYF.

The J gene is TRBJ1-5, the V gene TRBV5-8; a weak D match, TRBD1 (6 bases). The ends were cut back, 0 bases at V and 1 base at J, with 11 bases in the middle. Germline V CDR1 and CDR2: SGHTS, YDEGEE. This CDR3 is built from 16 residues. As DNA, the CDR3 is TGTGCCAGCAGCTTGGCAGTGGACAGCAGCAATCAGCCCCAGCATTTT. Its protein is CASSLAVDSSNQPQHF.

The chain joins TRBV28 to TRBJ1-3; TRBD1 matches at 8 bases. V lost 6 bases and J lost 0; bases outside the gene matches: 16. The germline gives CDR1 MDHEN, CDR2 SYDVKM. The CDR3 spans 19 residues. The CDR3 is CASSLNPGQALLSGNTIYF. The CDR3 nucleotides read TGTGCCAGCAGCTTAAATCCGGGACAGGCCCTTCTCTCTGGAAACACCATATATTTT.

In this sample, this clone turned up a few times. Distinct nucleotide sequences in the sample also encode this CDR3. The CDR3 here is CASSPTGYGYTF. CDR3 nucleotides: TGTGCCAGCAGCCCGACAGGCTATGGCTACACCTTC. The chain joins TRBV27 to TRBJ1-2; the D gene is possibly TRBD1 (6 bases). The V and J ends lost 6 bases and 4 bases respectively, with 9 bases between them. The CDR3 sequence is 12 residues long. In germline, CDR1 is MNHEY, CDR2 SMNVEV (reference sequence).

This chain joins TRBV18 and TRBJ2-7; no reliable D call. Looked up from germline, CDR1 is KGHSH and CDR2 is LQKENI. CDR3 length: 14 amino acids. Trimming left V 0 bases short and J 4 bases short, with 10 bases between. The CDR3 is CASSPPVSEYEQYF. DNA of the CDR3: TGTGCCAGCTCACCACCAGTCAGTGAATACGAGCAGTACTTC.

This chain uses TRBV27 with TRBJ2-1; D may correspond to TRBD1 or TRBD2 (6 bases each). The germline gives CDR1 MNHEY, CDR2 SMNVEV (reference sequence). The CDR3 contains 18 residues. V was clipped by 7 bases and J by 1 base, with 23 bases between them. The CDR3 loop is CASTLMGVQGGSYNEQFF. The CDR3 DNA reads as TGTGCCAGCACCCTTATGGGGGTCCAAGGGGGGTCCTACAATGAGCAGTTCTTC.

On this clone: Other DNA sequences from this sample encode an identical CDR3 as well. The chain uses TRBV4-1 and TRBJ2-7; D gene unclear. CDR1 is MGHRA and CDR2 is YSYEKL in the germline V gene. Trimming left V 0 bases short and J 4 bases short, with 7 bases between. The CDR3 loop spans 13 amino acids. This CDR3 reads CASSQEVAYEQYF. The CDR3 nucleotides read TGCGCCAGCAGCCAAGAAGTGGCTTACGAGCAGTACTTC.